Listed below are T cell receptor beta chains from one sample, sequenced in a study of CD8 T cells in Susac syndrome. TCRdb reprocessed the immunoSEQ multiplex PCR reads with MiXCR, giving one entry per CDR3 protein. The data hold about 200,000 distinct CDR3 sequences, with around 95% observed a single time. Source material: CD4+ T cells from PBMCs. The receptors stem from a human donor with multiple sclerosis. The CDR3 runs from the conserved cysteine through the conserved F or W. A D gene is named only where the DNA matches it firmly.

V,D,J,CDR3,DNA
TRBV20-1,TRBD1,TRBJ1-5,CSAKRDSNQPQHF,TGCAGTGCAAAAAGGGACAGTAATCAGCCCCAGCATTTT
TRBV12-5,-,TRBJ2-3,CASGPTLRSPNYSTDTQYF,TGTGCTAGTGGTCCGACACTCCGTTCTCCAAATTACAGCACAGATACGCAGTATTTT
TRBV27,TRBD1,TRBJ1-5,CASSTGQGNSNQPQHF,TGTGCCAGCAGTACAGGACAGGGGAATAGCAATCAGCCCCAGCATTTT
TRBV7-9,-,TRBJ2-3,CASSPGRAVDTQYF,TGTGCCAGCAGCCCAGGCCGGGCCGTCGATACGCAGTATTTT
TRBV11-1,-,TRBJ2-5,CASSRGVDQETQYF,TGTGCCAGCAGCCGAGGCGTAGACCAAGAGACCCAGTACTTC
TRBV7-9,-,TRBJ1-1,CASSSQDGTEAFF,TGTGCCAGCAGCTCCCAGGATGGCACTGAAGCTTTCTTT
TRBV2,-,TRBJ2-1,CASSPLHTYNEQFF,TGTGCCAGCAGTCCTTTACACACCTACAATGAGCAGTTCTTC
TRBV2,-,TRBJ2-4,CASLGLAKNIQYF,TGTGCCAGCTTAGGACTAGCCAAAAACATTCAGTACTTC
TRBV30,-,TRBJ2-5,CAWSPGATAETQYF,TGTGCCTGGAGTCCCGGGGCTACGGCCGAGACCCAGTACTTC
TRBV20-1,-,TRBJ2-1,CSARNNEQFF,TGCAGTGCTCGCAACAATGAGCAGTTCTTC
TRBV5-1,-,TRBJ2-3,CASTDPILDTQYF,TGCGCCAGCACCGACCCCATACTTGATACGCAGTATTTT
TRBV30,-,TRBJ1-2,CAWSLESYGYTF,TGTGCCTGGAGCCTAGAATCTTATGGCTACACCTTC
TRBV20-1,TRBD1,TRBJ1-6,CSAGYRQGTSPLHF,TGCAGTGCTGGCTACCGACAGGGGACTTCACCCCTCCACTTT